This paragraph covers one T cell receptor (beta chain) sequence. What it binds is unknown. The sample comes from a study of T cell responses to AZD1222 COVID-19 vaccine. Points from the study as a whole: Repertoire sampling happened only post peak T cell response. Donors were mostly white British, more females; clonal diversity possibly underestimated. Only a handful of AZD1222 recipients, more than 5 in all, had baseline seropositivity. A rise in Spike-specific TCR breadth and depth followed two AZD1222 doses.

Assay used: immunoSEQ multiplex PCR; TCRdb lists only in-frame clones, some missing. Of approximately 50,000 clones in the sample, about 80% were seen once. This CDR3 is built from 14 residues. Trimming took off 0 bases at V and 5 bases at J, with 8 bases between the two ends. From germline, CDR1 is SGHRS and CDR2 YFSETQ. The source material was peripheral blood, sampled on day 0 of AZD1222 vaccination. This sequence was found in an adult in good health. The rearrangement joins TRBV5-1 to TRBJ1-4, with no clear D. CDR3 residues: CASSLEGMNEKLFF. As DNA, the CDR3 is TGCGCCAGCAGCTTGGAAGGAATGAATGAAAAACTGTTTTTT.